This T cell receptor (beta chain) came from a study of cytomegalovirus exposure and HLA in healthy donors. Study-level information: A later analysis reported the same platform for the 100 to 150 validation repertoires and the 666 first-cohort repertoires. Study conclusions and caveats: A classifier reportedly called cytomegalovirus status with high sensitivity and specificity.

This clone showed up just a few times. Its antigen is not identified. Profiling relied on immunoSEQ multiplex PCR, and the TCRdb table lists in-frame clones only, not all of them. The sample holds roughly 98,000 clones, around nine tenths seen once. The donors were members of the validation cohort, which comprised about 130 subjects and was separate from the first cohort of roughly 700 subjects. The receptor was isolated from a woman aged 25 to 39 in good health and CMV-seronegative. The sequencing sample was made of PBMCs.

The CDR3 DNA sequence: TGTGCCAGCTCCGGGGACAGGAACACTGAAGCTTTCTTT. Encoded protein: CASSGDRNTEAFF. The V call is TRBV18, the J call TRBJ1-1, with 7 bases matching TRBD1. Germline V lookup: CDR1 KGHSH, CDR2 LQKENI. Losses at the gene ends were 6 bases for V and 1 base for J; bases not matched to a gene: 2. The CDR3 covers 13 residues.